The clone carrying this T cell receptor (beta chain) came up many times. Its antigen is undetermined. From germline, CDR1 is DFQATT and CDR2 SNEGSKA (reference sequence). Trimming cost V 6 bases and J 2 bases; bases outside gene matches: 9. The CDR3 is 14 amino acids. TCRdb itself ran the multiplex PCR reads through MiXCR, one entry per CDR3 protein. The sample holds around 290,000 distinct CDR3 sequences; 30% to 35% are singletons and the top ten take roughly 1.1%. This sample was taken from a study of breast tumors, draining lymph nodes, adjacent tissues. Notes on the study in general: Compared with lymph nodes, tumors were less diverse; compared with nontumor tissue, more. Tumor T cell lymph node origin was a supported hypothesis, not proven.

Breast cancer patients provided tissue from their axillary draining lymph nodes. Material for sequencing was axillary lymph node tissue. The clonotype comes from a female donor with breast cancer. Some clones in this sample may be carry-over from other donors' samples. The chain links TRBV20-1 to TRBJ1-2; 7 bases match TRBD1. CDR3 coding DNA: TGCAGTGCCTCGCAGGACAGGATGAACTATGGCTACACCTTC. The encoded protein is CSASQDRMNYGYTF.